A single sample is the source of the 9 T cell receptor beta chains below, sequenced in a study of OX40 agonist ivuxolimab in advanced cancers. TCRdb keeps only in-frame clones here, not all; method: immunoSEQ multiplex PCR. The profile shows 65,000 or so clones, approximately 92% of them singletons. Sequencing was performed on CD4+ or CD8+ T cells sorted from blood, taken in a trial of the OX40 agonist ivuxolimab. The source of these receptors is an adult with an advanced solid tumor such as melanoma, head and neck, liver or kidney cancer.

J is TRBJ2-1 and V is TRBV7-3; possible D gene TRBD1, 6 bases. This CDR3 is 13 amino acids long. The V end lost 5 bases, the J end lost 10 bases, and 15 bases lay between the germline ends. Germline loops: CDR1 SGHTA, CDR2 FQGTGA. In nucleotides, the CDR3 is TGTGCCAGCAGCCCTTTCGATAGGGGGGAGCAGTTCTTC. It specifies CASSPFDRGEQFF.

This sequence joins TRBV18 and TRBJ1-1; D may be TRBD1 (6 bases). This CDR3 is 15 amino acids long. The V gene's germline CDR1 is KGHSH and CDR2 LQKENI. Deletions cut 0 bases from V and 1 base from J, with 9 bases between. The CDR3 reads CASSPPDSRNTEAFF. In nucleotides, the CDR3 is TGTGCCAGCTCACCACCGGACAGTCGGAACACTGAAGCTTTCTTT.

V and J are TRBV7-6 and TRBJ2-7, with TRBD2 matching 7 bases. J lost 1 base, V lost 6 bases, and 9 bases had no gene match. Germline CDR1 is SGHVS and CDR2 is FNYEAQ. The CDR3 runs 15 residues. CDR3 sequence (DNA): TGTGCCAGCAGTTTTACGGCGGGAGAATCCTACGAGCAGTACTTC. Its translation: CASSFTAGESYEQYF.

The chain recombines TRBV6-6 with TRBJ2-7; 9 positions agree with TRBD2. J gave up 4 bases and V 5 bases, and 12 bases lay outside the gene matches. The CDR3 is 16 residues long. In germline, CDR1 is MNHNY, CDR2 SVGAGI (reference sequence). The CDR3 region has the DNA TGTGCCAGCAGTCTCCCCGCCTCTAGCGGGGAGTACGAGCAGTACTTC. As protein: CASSLPASSGEYEQYF.

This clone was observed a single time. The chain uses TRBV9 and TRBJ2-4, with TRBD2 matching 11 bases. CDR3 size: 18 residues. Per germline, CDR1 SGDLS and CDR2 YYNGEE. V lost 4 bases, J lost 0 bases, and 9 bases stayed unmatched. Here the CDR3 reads CASSPGTSGPVAKNIQYF. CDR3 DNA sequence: TGTGCCAGCAGCCCCGGGACTAGCGGACCCGTAGCCAAAAACATTCAGTACTTC.

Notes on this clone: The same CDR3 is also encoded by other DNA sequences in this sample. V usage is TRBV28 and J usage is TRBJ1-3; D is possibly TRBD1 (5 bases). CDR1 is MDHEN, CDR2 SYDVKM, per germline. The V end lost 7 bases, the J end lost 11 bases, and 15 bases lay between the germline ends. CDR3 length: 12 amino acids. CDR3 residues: CASNDQGFPIYF. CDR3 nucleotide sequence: TGTGCCAGCAACGACCAGGGTTTCCCCATATATTTT.

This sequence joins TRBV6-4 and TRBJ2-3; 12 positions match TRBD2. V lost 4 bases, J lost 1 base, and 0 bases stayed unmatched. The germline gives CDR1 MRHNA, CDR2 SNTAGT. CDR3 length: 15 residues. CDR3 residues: CASSGTSGGTDTQYF. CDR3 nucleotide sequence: TGTGCCAGCAGTGGGACTAGCGGGGGCACAGATACGCAGTATTTT.

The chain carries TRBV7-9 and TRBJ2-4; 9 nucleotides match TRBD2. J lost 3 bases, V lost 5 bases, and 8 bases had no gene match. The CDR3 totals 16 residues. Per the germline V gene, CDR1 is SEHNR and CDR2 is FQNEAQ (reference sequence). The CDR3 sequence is CASSAKTSGGKNIQYF. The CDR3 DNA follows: TGTGCCAGCAGCGCCAAGACTAGCGGCGGCAAAAACATTCAGTACTTC.

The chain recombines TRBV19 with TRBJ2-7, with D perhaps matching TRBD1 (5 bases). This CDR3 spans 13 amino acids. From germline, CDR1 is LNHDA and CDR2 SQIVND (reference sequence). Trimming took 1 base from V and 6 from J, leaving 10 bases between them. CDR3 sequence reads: CASSIGAGFEQYF. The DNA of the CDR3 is TGTGCCAGTAGTATAGGGGCAGGGTTCGAGCAGTACTTC.